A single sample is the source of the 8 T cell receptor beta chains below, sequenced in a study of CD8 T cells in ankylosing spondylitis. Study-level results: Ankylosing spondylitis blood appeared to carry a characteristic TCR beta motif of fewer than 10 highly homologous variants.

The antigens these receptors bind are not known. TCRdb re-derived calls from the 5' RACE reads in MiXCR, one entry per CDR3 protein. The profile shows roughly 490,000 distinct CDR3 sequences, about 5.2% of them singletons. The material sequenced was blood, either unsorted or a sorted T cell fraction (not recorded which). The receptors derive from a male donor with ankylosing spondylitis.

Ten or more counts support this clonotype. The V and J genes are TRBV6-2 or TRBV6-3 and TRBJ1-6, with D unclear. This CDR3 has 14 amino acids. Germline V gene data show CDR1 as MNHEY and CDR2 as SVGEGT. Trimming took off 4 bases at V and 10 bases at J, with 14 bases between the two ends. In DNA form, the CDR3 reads TGTGCCAGCAGTTTGATCGGGCGGCGCTCACCCCTCCACTTT. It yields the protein CASSLIGRRSPLHF.

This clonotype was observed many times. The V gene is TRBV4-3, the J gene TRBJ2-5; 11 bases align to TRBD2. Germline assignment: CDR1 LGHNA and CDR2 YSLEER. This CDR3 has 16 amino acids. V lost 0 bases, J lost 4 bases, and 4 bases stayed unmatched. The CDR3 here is CASSQDPLAGVETQYF. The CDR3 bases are TGCGCCAGCAGCCAAGACCCACTAGCGGGAGTAGAGACCCAGTACTTC.

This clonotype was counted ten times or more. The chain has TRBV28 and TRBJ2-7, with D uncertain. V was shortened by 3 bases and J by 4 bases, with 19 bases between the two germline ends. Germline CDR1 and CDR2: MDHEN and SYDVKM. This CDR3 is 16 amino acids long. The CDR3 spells CASSFPPARLSYEQYF. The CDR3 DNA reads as TGTGCCAGCAGTTTTCCCCCCGCGAGGCTTTCGTACGAGCAGTACTTC.

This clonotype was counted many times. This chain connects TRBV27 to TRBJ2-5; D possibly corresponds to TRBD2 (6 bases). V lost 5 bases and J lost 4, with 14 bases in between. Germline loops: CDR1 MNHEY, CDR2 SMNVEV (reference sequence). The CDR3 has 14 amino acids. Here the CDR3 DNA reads TGTGCCAGCAGTCCCTATACGCGGGGAGAGACCCAGTACTTC. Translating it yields CASSPYTRGETQYF.

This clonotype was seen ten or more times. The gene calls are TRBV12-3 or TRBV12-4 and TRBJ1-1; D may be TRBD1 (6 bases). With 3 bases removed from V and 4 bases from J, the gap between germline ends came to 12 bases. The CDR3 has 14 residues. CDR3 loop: CASSLVVGATEAFF. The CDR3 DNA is TGTGCCAGCAGTTTGGTTGTGGGGGCCACTGAAGCTTTCTTT.

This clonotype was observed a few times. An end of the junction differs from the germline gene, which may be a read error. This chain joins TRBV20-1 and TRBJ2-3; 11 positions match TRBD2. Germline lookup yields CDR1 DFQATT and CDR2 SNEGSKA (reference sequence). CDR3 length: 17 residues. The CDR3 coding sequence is TGCTGTGCTAGACCGACTAGCGGGGTGACTAGCACAGATACGCAGTATTTT. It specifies CCARPTSGVTSTDTQYF.

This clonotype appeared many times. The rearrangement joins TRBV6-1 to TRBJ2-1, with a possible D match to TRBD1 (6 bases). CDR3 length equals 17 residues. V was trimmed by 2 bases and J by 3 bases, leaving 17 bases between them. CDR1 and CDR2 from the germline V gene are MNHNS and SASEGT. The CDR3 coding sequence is TGTGCCAGCAGTGAATACACTGGGACATCCTTCTACAATGAGCAGTTCTTC. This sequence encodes CASSEYTGTSFYNEQFF.

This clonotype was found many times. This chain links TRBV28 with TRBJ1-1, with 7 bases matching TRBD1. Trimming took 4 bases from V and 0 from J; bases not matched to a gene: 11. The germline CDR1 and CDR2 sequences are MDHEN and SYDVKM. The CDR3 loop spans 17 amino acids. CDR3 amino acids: CASSSLGQVGMNTEAFF. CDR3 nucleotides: TGTGCCAGCAGTTCCCTAGGACAGGTGGGAATGAACACTGAAGCTTTCTTT.